The 10 T cell receptor beta chains reported below all come from one sample, sequenced in a study of cytomegalovirus exposure and HLA in healthy donors. Researchers ran the PCR with 60 Vbeta and 13 Jbeta primers. Profiled with immunoSEQ multiplex PCR; TCRdb holds only in-frame clones, not every one. With 150,000 to 200,000 clones in the sample, the ten largest clones hold 6.5%. The sample was PBMCs. The receptors come from a man aged 30 to 45 in good health and CMV-seronegative.

The CDR3 loop is CASSTVGDSFSMSEAFF. CDR3 nucleotide sequence: TGCGCCAGCAGCACGGTCGGGGACTCCTTTTCAATGTCTGAAGCTTTCTTT. This chain connects TRBV5-1 to TRBJ1-1; TRBD1 might be the D (5 bases). Germline-derived CDR1 and CDR2 are SGHRS and YFSETQ. V dropped 4 bases and J dropped 6 bases, with 25 bases sitting between them. The CDR3 covers 17 residues.

The CDR3 DNA reads as TGTGCCAGTAGTACCCTGAAGGGGGGGCATGGCTACACCTTC. Protein product: CASSTLKGGHGYTF. The J gene is TRBJ1-2, the V gene TRBV19; D possibly corresponds to TRBD1 (6 bases). The CDR3 totals 14 residues. The germline CDR1 and CDR2 sequences are LNHDA and SQIVND (reference sequence). Trimming removed 4 bases from V and 6 bases from J, with 15 bases in between. The full variable domain, in which reference TRBV19 and TRBJ1-2 provide the parts outside the CDR3, is DGGITQSPKYLFRKEGQNVTLSCEQNLNHDAMYWYRQDPGQGLRLIYYSQIVNDFQKGDIAEGYSVSREKKESFPLTVTSAQKNPTAFYLCASSTLKGGHGYTFGSGTRLTVV.

V and J are TRBV28 and TRBJ2-3; D is ambiguous. The germline V and J ends were trimmed by 8 bases and 1 base, with 16 bases remaining between them. This CDR3 is built from 15 residues. Germline V lookup: CDR1 MDHEN, CDR2 SYDVKM. The CDR3 loop reads CASETWASGTDTQYF. CDR3 sequence (DNA): TGTGCCAGCGAAACCTGGGCCTCAGGCACAGATACGCAGTATTTT.

V gene TRBV9 combines with J gene TRBJ2-6; D is unresolved. Trimming removed 0 bases at V and 0 bases at J, with 10 bases between. This CDR3 is built from 17 residues. Germline V lookup: CDR1 SGDLS, CDR2 YYNGEE. CDR3 in amino acids: CASSVAGGSSGANVLTF. CDR3 coding DNA: TGTGCCAGCAGCGTAGCTGGCGGCAGCTCTGGGGCCAACGTCCTGACTTTC.

This chain joins TRBV5-5 and TRBJ1-4; D is unresolved. The CDR3 sequence is 12 residues long. CDR1 and CDR2 from the germline V gene are SGHKS and YYEKEE (reference sequence). V lost 7 bases and J 0 bases, leaving 4 bases between the germline ends. The CDR3 DNA is TGTGCCAGCGGAGCAACTAATGAAAAACTGTTTTTT. It is translated as CASGATNEKLFF.

As for this clone: Other DNA sequences in this sample translate to the same CDR3. V gene TRBV7-9 combines with J gene TRBJ1-1, with a possible D match to TRBD1 (5 bases). Germline V lookup: CDR1 SEHNR, CDR2 FQNEAQ (reference sequence). The length of the CDR3 is 14 residues. V lost 1 base, J lost 1 base, and 7 bases lay in between. CDR3: CASSLDGGNTEAFF. Written as DNA, the CDR3 is TGTGCCAGCAGCTTAGACGGGGGGAACACTGAAGCTTTCTTT.

The rearrangement links TRBV18 to TRBJ2-1; 14 bases are a match to TRBD2. The junction had 10 bases not matched to a gene; V was cut back by 3 bases and J by 6 bases. The CDR3 contains 18 residues. Germline V gene lookup returns CDR1 KGHSH and CDR2 LQKENI. CDR3 sequence reads: CASSPRRLAGGPINEQFF. The CDR3 DNA follows: TGTGCCAGCTCACCCCGGCGACTAGCGGGAGGGCCTATCAATGAGCAGTTCTTC.

This rearrangement joins TRBV7-8 to TRBJ2-6, with D possibly matching TRBD1 (5 bases). Trimming removed 5 bases from V and 0 bases from J, with 8 bases in between. This CDR3 is 15 amino acids long. Germline CDR1 SGHVS, CDR2 FQNEAQ. The CDR3 loop reads CASSRGVSGANVLTF. CDR3 bases: TGTGCCAGCAGCAGGGGTGTCTCTGGGGCCAACGTCCTGACTTTC.

The chain joins TRBV5-1 to TRBJ2-5; D is perhaps TRBD1 (6 bases). The end of the DNA is better explained by TRBJ2-7, so the J call may be wrong. CDR1 and CDR2 from the germline V gene are SGHRS and YFSETQ. The CDR3 covers 14 residues. The CDR3 DNA reads TGCGCCAGCAGCTTGGACCAGGGGAACTACGAGCAGTACTTC. It specifies CASSLDQGNYEQYF.

As regards this clone: This CDR3 is also generated by other DNA sequences in the sample. The J gene is TRBJ2-7, the V gene TRBV27, with 8 bases matching TRBD1. CDR1 MNHEY and CDR2 SMNVEV come from the germline V gene (reference sequence). The CDR3 has 14 residues. V lost 5 bases and J lost 3; bases outside the gene matches: 6. CDR3 DNA: TGTGCCAGCAGTCCCGGACAGGGTTACTACGAGCAGTACTTC. Its translation is CASSPGQGYYEQYF.